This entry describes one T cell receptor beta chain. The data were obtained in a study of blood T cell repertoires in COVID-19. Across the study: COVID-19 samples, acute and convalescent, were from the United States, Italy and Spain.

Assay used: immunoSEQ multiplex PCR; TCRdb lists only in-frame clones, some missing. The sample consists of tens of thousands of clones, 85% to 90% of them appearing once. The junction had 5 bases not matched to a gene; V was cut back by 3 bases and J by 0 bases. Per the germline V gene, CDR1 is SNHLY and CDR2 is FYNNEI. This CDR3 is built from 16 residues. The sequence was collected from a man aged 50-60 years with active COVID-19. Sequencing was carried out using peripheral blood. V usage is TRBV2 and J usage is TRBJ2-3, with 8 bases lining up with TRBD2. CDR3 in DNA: TGTGCCAGCAGTGATGGCACTAGCGGTAGCACAGATACGCAGTATTTT. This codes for CASSDGTSGSTDTQYF.